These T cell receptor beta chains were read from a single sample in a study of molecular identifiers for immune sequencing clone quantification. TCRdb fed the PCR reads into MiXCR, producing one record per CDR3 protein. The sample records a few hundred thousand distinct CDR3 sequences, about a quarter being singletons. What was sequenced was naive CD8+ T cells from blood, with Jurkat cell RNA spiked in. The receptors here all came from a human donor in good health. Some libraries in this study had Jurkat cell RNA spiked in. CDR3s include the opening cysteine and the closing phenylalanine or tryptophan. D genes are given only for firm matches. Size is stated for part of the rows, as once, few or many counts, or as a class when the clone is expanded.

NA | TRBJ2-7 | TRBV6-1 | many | TGTGCCAGCAGTGAGTACTCCTACGAGCAGTACTTC | CASSEYSYEQYF
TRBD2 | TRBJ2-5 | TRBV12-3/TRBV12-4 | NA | TGTGCCAGCAGTTCTCCGGGACTAGGCCAAGAGACCCAGCACTTC | CASSSPGLGQETQHF
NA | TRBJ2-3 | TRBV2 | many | TGTGCCAGCAGTGACGGACCGCCAGGGACTCCGAGCACAGATACGCAGTATTTT | CASSDGPPGTPSTDTQYF
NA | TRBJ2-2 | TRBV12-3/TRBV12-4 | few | TGTGCCAGCAGTCCATGGGACCCCCTAACCGGGGAGCTGTTTTTT | CASSPWDPLTGELFF
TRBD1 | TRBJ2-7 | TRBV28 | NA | TGTGCCAGCAGTTACACAACAGGGGGCCTGCAGTACTTC | CASSYTTGGLQYF
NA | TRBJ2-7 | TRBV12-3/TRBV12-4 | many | TGTGCCAGCAGTGCCGGAAGCTCCTACGAGCAGTACTTC | CASSAGSSYEQYF
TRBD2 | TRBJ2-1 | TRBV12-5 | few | TGTGCTAGTGGTTTTACTACGGGGGACTACCCCCCGGGAGACAATGAGCAGTTCTTC | CASGFTTGDYPPGDNEQFF
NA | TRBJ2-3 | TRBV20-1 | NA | TGCAGTGCTAGGTTGGGCCCGAGCACAGATACGCAGTATTTT | CSARLGPSTDTQYF
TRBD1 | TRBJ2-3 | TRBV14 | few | TGTGCCAGCAGCCTTTGGACAGGGAGAGATACGCAGTATTTT | CASSLWTGRDTQYF
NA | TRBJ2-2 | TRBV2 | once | TGTGCCAGCAAACAATCCCAGGGCGTCGGGGAGCTGGTTTTT | CASKQSQGVGELVF
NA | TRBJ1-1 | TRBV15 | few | TGTGCCACCAGCAGTGTACGAGGGACCCCCTTATGGATCACTGAAGCTTTCTTT | CATSSVRGTPLWITEAFF
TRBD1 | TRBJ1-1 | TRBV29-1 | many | TGCAGCGTCGCGACAGGGATGAACACTGAAGCTTTCTTT | CSVATGMNTEAFF
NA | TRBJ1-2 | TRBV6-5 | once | TGTGCCAGCAGTTCCGAGTCGAGGGGCGGCTACACCTTC | CASSSESRGGYTF
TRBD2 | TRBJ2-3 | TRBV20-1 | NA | TGCAGTGTGAGGGCTAGCGGGGGCAGCACAGATACGCAGTATTTT | CSVRASGGSTDTQYF
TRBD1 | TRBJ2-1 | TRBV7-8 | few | TGTGCCAGCAGCGAACCGGGGACAGGGTCCTACAATGAGCAGTTCTTC | CASSEPGTGSYNEQFF
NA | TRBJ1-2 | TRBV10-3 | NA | TGTGCCATCAGTGACTTTCGACAGCCTAACTATGGCTACACCTTC | CAISDFRQPNYGYTF
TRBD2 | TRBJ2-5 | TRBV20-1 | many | TGCAGTGGGAGGGGAGCGGGAGTGGGTGAGACCCAGTACTTC | CSGRGAGVGETQYF